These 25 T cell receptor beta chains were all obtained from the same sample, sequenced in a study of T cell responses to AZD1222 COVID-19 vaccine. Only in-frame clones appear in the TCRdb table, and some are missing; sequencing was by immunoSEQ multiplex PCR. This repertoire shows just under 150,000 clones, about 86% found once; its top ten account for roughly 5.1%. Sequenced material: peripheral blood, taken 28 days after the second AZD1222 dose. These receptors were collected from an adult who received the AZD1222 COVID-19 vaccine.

This CDR3 reads CASRTQNTGELFF. CDR3 DNA: TGTGCCAGCAGGACACAGAACACCGGGGAGCTGTTTTTT. The rearrangement links TRBV5-4 to TRBJ2-2; D is unresolved. This CDR3 is built from 13 residues. CDR1 and CDR2 (germline): SGHNT, YYREEE (reference sequence). V lost 5 bases and J lost 1, with 6 bases in between.

The CDR3 region has the DNA TGTGCCAGTAGTATAAACCCCTGGGACAGCACGGAGCAGTACTTC. Its translation is CASSINPWDSTEQYF. This chain connects TRBV19 to TRBJ2-7, with 7 bases identical to TRBD1. The CDR3 spans 15 residues. The V gene's germline CDR1 is LNHDA and CDR2 SQIVND (reference sequence). V trimming: 2 bases; J trimming: 7 bases; junction bases outside the gene matches: 11.

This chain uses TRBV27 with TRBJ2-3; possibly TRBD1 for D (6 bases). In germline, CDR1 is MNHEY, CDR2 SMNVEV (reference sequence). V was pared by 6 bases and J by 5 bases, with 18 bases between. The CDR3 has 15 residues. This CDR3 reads CASSFGTSLRDTQYF. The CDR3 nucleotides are TGTGCCAGCAGCTTCGGGACAAGCCTCCGAGATACGCAGTATTTT.

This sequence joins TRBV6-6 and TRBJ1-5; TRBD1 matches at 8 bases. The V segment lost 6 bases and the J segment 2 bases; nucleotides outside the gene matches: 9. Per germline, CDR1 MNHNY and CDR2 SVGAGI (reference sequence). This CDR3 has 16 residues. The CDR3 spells CASSQPGGYGNQPQHF. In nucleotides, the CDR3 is TGTGCCAGCAGCCAGCCAGGGGGCTATGGCAATCAGCCCCAGCATTTT.

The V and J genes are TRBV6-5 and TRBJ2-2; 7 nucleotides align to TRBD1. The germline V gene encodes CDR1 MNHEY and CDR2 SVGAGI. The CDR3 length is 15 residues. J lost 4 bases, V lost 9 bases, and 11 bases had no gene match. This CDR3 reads CASRPTGQFTGELFF. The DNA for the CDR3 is TGTGCCAGTCGACCCACGGGACAGTTCACCGGGGAGCTGTTTTTT.

CDR3 nucleotides: TGTGCCAGCAGTTTAACCCGGGGGTGGGAGACCCAGTACTTC. It codes for CASSLTRGWETQYF. This rearrangement joins TRBV27 to TRBJ2-5, with D tentatively TRBD2 (6 bases). The V end lost 2 bases, the J end lost 5 bases, and 12 bases lay between the germline ends. The germline CDR1 and CDR2 sequences are MNHEY and SMNVEV (reference sequence). The CDR3 has 14 residues.

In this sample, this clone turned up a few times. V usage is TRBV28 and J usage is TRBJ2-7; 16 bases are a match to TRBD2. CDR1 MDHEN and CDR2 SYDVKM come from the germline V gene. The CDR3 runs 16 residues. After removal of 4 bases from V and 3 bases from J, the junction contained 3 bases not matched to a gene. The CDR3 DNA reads TGTGCCAGCAGTTGGGGACTAGCGGGGGGGATCTACGAGCAGTACTTC. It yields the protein CASSWGLAGGIYEQYF. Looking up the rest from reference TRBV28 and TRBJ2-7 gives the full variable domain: DVKVTQSSRYLVKRTGEKVFLECVQDMDHENMFWYRQDPGLGLRLIYFSYDVKMKEKGDIPEGYSVSREKKERFSLILESASTNQTSMYLCASSWGLAGGIYEQYFGPGTRLTVT.

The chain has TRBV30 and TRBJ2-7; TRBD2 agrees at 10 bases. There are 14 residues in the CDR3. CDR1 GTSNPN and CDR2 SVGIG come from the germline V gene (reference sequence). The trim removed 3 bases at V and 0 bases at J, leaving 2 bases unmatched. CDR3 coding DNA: TGTGCCTGGAGAGTAGCGGGGGGCTCCTACGAGCAGTACTTC. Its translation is CAWRVAGGSYEQYF.

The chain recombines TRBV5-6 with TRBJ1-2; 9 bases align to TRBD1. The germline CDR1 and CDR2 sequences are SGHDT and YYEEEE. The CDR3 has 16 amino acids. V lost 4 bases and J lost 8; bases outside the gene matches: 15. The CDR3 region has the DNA TGTGCCAGCAGCCCTATTCCGACAGGGGGATCCCTAGGCTACACCTTC. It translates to CASSPIPTGGSLGYTF.

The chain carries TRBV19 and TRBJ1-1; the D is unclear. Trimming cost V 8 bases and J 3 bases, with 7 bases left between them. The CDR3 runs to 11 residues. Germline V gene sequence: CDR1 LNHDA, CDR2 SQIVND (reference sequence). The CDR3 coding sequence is TGTGCCAGTGCGATTTACACTGAAGCTTTCTTT. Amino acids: CASAIYTEAFF.

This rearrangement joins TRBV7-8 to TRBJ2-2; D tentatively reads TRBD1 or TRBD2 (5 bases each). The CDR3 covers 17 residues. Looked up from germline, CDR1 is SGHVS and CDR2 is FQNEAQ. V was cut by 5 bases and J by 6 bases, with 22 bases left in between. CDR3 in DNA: TGTGCCAGCAGCCTCCCAGTAGGGGCGGGTAGCTCCGGGGAGCTGTTTTTT. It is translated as CASSLPVGAGSSGELFF.

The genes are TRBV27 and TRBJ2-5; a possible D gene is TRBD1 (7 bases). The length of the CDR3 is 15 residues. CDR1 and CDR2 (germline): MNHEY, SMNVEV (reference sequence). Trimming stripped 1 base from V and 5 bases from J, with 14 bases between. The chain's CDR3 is CASSLLGGGDETQYF. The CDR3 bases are TGTGCCAGCAGTTTATTAGGAGGGGGCGATGAGACCCAGTACTTC.

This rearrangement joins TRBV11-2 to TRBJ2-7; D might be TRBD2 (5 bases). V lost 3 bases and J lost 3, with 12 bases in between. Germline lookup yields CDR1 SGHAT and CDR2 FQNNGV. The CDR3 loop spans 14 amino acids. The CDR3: CASSFGGHFYEQYF. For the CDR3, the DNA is TGTGCCAGCAGCTTTGGCGGGCATTTCTACGAGCAGTACTTC.

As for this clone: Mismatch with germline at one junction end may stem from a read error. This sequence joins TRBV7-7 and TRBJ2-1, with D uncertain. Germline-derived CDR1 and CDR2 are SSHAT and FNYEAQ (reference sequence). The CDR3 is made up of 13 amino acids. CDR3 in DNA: TGTGCTAGCAGCTTGGGTCAGTACAATGAGCAGTTCTTC. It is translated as CASSLGQYNEQFF. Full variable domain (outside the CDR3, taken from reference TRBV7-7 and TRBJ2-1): GAGVSQSPRYKVTKRGQDVTLRCDPISSHATLYWYQQALGQGPEFLTYFNYEAQPDKSGLPSDRFSAERPEGSISTLTIQRTEQRDSAMYRCASSLGQYNEQFFGPGTRLTVL.

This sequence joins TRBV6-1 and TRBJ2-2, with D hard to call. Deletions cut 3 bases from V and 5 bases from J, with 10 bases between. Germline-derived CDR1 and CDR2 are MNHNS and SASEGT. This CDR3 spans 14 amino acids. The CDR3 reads CASSDWGGTGELFF. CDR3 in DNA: TGTGCCAGCAGTGATTGGGGTGGGACCGGGGAGCTGTTTTTT.

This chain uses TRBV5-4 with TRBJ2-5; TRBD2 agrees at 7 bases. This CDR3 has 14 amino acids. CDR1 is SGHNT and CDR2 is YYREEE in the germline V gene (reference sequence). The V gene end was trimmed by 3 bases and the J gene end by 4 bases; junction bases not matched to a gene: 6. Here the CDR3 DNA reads TGTGCCAGCAGCTCGCGGGACTATCGAGAGACCCAGTACTTC. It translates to CASSSRDYRETQYF.

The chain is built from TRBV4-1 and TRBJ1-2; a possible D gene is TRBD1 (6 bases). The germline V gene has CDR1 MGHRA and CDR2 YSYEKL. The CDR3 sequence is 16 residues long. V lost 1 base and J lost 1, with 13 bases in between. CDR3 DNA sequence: TGCGCCAGCAGCCAAGTTGGGGGGGCTTTTAACTATGGCTACACCTTC. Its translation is CASSQVGGAFNYGYTF.

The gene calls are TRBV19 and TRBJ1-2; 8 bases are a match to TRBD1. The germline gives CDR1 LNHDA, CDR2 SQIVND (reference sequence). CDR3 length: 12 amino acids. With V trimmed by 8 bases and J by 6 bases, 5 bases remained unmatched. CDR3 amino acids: CASGDRLDGYTF. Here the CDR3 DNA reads TGTGCCAGTGGGGACAGGTTGGATGGCTACACCTTC.

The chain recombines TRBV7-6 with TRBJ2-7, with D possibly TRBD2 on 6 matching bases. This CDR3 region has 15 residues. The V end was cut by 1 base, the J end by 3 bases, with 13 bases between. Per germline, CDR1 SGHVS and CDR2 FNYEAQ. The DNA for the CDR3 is TGTGCCAGCAGCTTAGGGGGCGGGATAATCTACGAGCAGTACTTC. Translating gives CASSLGGGIIYEQYF. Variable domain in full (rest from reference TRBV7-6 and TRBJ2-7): GAGVSQSPRYKVTKRGQDVALRCDPISGHVSLYWYRQALGQGPEFLTYFNYEAQQDKSGLPNDRFSAERPEGSISTLTIQRTEQRDSAMYRCASSLGGGIIYEQYFGPGTRLTVT.

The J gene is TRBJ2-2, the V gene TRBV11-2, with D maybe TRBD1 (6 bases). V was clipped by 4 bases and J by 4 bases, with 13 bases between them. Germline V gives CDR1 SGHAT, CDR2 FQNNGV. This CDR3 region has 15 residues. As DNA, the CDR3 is TGTGCCAGCAGCTCAATAAGGGGGTTCACCGGGGAGCTGTTTTTT. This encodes CASSSIRGFTGELFF.

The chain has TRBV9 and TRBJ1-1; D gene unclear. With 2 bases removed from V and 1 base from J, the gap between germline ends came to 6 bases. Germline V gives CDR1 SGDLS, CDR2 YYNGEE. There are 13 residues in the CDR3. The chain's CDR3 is CASSVWGNTEAFF. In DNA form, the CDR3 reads TGTGCCAGCAGCGTGTGGGGGAACACTGAAGCTTTCTTT.

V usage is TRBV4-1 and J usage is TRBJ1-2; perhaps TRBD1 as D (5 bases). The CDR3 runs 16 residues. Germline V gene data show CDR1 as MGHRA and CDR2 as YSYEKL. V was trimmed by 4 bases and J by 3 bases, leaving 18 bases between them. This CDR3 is CASSRTGTDSHYGYTF. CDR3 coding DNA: TGCGCCAGCAGCCGTACCGGGACCGATTCCCACTATGGCTACACCTTC.

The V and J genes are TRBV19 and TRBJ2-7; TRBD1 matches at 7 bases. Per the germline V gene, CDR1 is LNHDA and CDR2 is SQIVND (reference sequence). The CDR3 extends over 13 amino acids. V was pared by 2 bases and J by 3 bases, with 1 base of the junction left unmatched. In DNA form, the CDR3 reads TGTGCCAGTAGTATAACAGGGGACTACGAGCAGTACTTC. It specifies CASSITGDYEQYF.

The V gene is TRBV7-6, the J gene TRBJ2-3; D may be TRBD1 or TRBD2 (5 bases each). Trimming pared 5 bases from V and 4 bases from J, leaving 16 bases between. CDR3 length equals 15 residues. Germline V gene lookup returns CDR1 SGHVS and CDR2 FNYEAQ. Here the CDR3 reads CASSLNTGGADTQYF. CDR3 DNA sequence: TGTGCCAGCAGCCTAAATACAGGAGGAGCAGATACGCAGTATTTT.

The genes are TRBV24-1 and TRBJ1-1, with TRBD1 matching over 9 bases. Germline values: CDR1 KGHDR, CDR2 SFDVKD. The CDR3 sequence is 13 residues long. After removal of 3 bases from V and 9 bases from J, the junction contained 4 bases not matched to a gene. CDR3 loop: CATSDTTGGKAFF. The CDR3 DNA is TGTGCCACCAGTGATACAACAGGGGGCAAAGCTTTCTTT.